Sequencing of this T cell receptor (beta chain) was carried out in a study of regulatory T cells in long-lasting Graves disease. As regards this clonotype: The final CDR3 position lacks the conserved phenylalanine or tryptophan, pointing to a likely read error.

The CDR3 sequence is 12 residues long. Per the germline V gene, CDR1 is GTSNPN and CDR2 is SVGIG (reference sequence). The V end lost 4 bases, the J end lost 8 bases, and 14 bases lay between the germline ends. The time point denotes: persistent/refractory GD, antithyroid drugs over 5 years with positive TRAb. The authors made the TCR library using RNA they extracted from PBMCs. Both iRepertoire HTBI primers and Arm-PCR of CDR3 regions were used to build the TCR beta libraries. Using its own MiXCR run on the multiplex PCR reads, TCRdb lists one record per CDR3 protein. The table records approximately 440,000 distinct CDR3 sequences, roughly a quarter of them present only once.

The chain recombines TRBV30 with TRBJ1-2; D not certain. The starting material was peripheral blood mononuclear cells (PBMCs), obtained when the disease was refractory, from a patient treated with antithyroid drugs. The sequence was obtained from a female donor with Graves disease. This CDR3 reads CAWNPREGGYTS. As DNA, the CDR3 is TGTGCCTGGAACCCGAGGGAAGGGGGCTACACCTCC.